This T cell receptor beta chain stems from a study of blood T cells in healthy people across ages. The study's findings and limits: Diversity of TCR beta per million T cells declined in a roughly linear way with age.

The table lists this clonotype with a few counts. The antigen is not known. Alongside a J-beta primer mix, a sample-barcoded 5' primer served in a second PCR lasting about 6 to 12 cycles. All samples gave at least 2.5 million CDR3-containing paired-end reads. TCRdb ran MiXCR on the 5' RACE reads and lists one entry per CDR3 protein. The sample has approximately 1.5 million distinct CDR3 sequences; under 55% are singletons. Germline V gene sequence: CDR1 SQVTM, CDR2 ANQGSEA. CDR3 length equals 17 residues. V lost 7 bases and J lost 0, with 22 bases in between. Each individual donor underwent a draw of ten milliliters of peripheral blood. Isolation yielded PBMCs, at least 6.5 million per sample, in every case.

V is TRBV29-1 and J is TRBJ2-1, with no clear D. The sequence came from a woman aged 18-29 years in good health. Sequenced sample: blood. DNA for the CDR3: TGCAGCGCGACCTATTCGATCCTCCTTAGCTCCTACAATGAGCAGTTCTTC. Its translation is CSATYSILLSSYNEQFF.